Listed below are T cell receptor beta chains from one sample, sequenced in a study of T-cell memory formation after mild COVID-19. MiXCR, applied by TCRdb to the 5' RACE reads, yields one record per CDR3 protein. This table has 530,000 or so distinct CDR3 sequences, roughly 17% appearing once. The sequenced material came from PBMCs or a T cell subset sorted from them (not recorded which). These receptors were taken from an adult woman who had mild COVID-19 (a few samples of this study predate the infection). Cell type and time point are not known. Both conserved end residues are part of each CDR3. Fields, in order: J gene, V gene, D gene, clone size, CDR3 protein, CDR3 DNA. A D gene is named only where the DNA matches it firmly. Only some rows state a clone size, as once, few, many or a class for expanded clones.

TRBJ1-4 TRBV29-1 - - CSVETPGREKLFF TGCAGCGTTGAAACGCCAGGCCGTGAAAAACTGTTTTTT
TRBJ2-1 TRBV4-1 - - CASSRAAYDEQFF TGCGCCAGCAGCCGGGCAGCCTATGATGAGCAGTTCTTC
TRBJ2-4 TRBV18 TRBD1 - CASSPGQGVTKNIQYF TGTGCCAGCTCACCAGGACAGGGGGTGACCAAAAACATTCAGTACTTC
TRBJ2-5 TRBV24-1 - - CATSERRGRVKETQYF TGTGCCACCAGTGAAAGAAGGGGCAGGGTAAAAGAGACCCAGTACTTC
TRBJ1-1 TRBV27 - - CASIPWRGRVNTEAFF TGTGCCAGCATCCCTTGGAGGGGGAGGGTGAACACTGAAGCTTTCTTT
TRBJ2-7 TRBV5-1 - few CASSSERDSYEQYF TGCGCCAGCAGCTCGGAACGGGACTCCTACGAGCAGTACTTC
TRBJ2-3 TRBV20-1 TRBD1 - CSARGTGLTDTQYF TGCAGTGCTAGGGGGACAGGGCTCACAGATACGCAGTATTTT
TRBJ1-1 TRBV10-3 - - CAISEMTVNTEAFF TGTGCCATCAGTGAGATGACAGTGAACACTGAAGCTTTCTTT
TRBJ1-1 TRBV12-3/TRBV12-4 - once CASSLALTGGAFF TGTGCCAGCAGTTTAGCGCTAACGGGGGGAGCTTTCTTT
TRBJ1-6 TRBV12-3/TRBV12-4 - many CASSPSGSRGFNSPLHF TGTGCCAGCAGTCCCTCGGGGAGCCGCGGGTTCAATTCACCCCTCCACTTT
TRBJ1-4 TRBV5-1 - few CASSLSGEEGEKLFF TGCGCCAGCAGCTTGTCAGGGGAGGAGGGTGAAAAACTGTTTTTT
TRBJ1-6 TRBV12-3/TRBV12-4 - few CASSSAALNSPLHF TGTGCCAGCAGTTCTGCAGCCCTTAATTCACCCCTCCACTTT
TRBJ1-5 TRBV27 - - CASSQDGAAGPQHF TGTGCCAGCAGTCAAGACGGCGCCGCGGGACCCCAGCATTTT